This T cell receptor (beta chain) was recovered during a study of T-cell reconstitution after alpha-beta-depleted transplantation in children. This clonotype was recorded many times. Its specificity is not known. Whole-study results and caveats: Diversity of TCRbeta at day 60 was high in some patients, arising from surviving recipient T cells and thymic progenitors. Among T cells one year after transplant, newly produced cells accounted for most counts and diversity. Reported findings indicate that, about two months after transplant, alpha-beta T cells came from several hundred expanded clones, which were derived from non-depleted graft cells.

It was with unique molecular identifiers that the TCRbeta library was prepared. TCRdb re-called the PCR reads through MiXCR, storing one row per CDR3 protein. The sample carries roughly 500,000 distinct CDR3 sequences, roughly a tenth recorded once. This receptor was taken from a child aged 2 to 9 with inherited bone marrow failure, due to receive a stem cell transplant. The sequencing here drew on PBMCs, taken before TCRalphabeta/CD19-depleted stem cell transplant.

CDR3 amino acids: CASSRQDSYEQYF. The CDR3 DNA reads TGTGCCAGTAGTCGACAGGATTCCTACGAGCAGTACTTC. This chain connects TRBV19 to TRBJ2-7; maybe TRBD1 (6 bases). The CDR3 has 13 residues. Trimming removed 5 bases at V and 1 base at J, with 9 bases between. Germline V CDR1 and CDR2: LNHDA, SQIVND (reference sequence). The entire variable domain, with the rest obtained from reference TRBV19 and TRBJ2-7, is as follows: DGGITQSPKYLFRKEGQNVTLSCEQNLNHDAMYWYRQDPGQGLRLIYYSQIVNDFQKGDIAEGYSVSREKKESFPLTVTSAQKNPTAFYLCASSRQDSYEQYFGPGTRLTVT.